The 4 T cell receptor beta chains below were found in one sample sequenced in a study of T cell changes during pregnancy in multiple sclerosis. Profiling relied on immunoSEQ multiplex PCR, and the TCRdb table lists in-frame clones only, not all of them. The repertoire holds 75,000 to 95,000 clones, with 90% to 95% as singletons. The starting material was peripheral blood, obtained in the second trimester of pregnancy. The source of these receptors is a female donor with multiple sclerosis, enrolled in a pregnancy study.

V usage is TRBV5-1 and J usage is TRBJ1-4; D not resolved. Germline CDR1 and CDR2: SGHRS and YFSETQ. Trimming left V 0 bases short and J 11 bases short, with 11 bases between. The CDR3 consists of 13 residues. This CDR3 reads CASSLEGSEKLFF. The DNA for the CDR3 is TGCGCCAGCAGCTTGGAAGGTTCGGAGAAACTGTTTTTT.

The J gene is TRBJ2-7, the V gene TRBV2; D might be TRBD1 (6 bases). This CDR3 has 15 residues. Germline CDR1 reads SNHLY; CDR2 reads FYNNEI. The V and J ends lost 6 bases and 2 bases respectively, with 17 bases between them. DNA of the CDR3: TGTGCCAGCAGGACTCTCGGGACACCAACCTACGAGCAGTACTTC. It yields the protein CASRTLGTPTYEQYF.

DNA for the CDR3: TGTGCCAGCAGCTTATTAGGGACATCAGATACGCAGTATTTT. This gives the protein CASSLLGTSDTQYF. This sequence joins TRBV7-6 and TRBJ2-3; D may be TRBD1 (6 bases). With 2 bases removed from V and 4 bases from J, the gap between germline ends came to 10 bases. Germline loops: CDR1 SGHVS, CDR2 FNYEAQ. The CDR3 extends over 14 amino acids.

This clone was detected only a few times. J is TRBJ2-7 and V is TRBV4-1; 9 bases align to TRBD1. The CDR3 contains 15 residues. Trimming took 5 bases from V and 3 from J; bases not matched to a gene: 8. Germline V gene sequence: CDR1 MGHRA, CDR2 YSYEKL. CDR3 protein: CASSFPGQGRYEQYF. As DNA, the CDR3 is TGCGCCAGCAGCTTCCCGGGACAGGGCCGCTACGAGCAGTACTTC.